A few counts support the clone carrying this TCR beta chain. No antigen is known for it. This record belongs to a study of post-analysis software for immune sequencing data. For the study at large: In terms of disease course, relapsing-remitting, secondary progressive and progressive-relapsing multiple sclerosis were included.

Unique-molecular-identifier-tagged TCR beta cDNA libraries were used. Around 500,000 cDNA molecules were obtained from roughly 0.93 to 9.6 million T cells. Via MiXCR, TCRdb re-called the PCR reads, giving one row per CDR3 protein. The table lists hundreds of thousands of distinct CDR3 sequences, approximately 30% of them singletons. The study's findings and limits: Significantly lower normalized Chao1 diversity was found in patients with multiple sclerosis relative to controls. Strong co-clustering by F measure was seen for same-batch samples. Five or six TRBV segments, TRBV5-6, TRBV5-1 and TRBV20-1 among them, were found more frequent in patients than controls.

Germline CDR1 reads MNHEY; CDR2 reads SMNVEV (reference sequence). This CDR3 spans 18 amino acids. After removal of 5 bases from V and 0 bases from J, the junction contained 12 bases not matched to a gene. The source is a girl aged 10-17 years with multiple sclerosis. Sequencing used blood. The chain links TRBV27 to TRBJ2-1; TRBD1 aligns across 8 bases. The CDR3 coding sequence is TGTGCCAGCAGTCCCGGGACAGGTATTTTGGGCTCCTACAATGAGCAGTTCTTC. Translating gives CASSPGTGILGSYNEQFF.